The next 16 T cell receptor beta chains were all read from a single sample in a study of T cell clonotyping in hematopoietic cell transplantation. Assay: immunoSEQ multiplex PCR; the TCRdb copy retains only in-frame clones and omits some. In the table there are about 3,200 clones, roughly 72% of which are singletons. This specimen was peripheral blood mononuclear cells, taken 30 days after allogeneic stem cell transplant. All receptors come from a male patient aged 40-50 years who had an allogeneic stem cell transplant from an unrelated donor, so the T cells may come from the graft donor. Some clones in this sample may be carry-over from other donors' samples.

The V call is TRBV28, the J call TRBJ2-3; D might be TRBD2 (5 bases). The V and J ends lost 2 bases and 3 bases respectively, with 9 bases between them. The length of the CDR3 is 14 residues. Germline CDR1 is MDHEN and CDR2 is SYDVKM. The CDR3 here is CASSLGLFTDTQYF. Written as DNA, the CDR3 is TGTGCCAGCAGTTTAGGACTTTTTACAGATACGCAGTATTTT.

The chain recombines TRBV4-2 with TRBJ1-1; 9 bases map to TRBD1. The CDR3 covers 15 residues. The germline V gene has CDR1 LGHNA and CDR2 YNFKEQ. V shed 2 bases, J shed 3 bases, and the junction held 4 bases outside the gene matches. This CDR3 reads CASSQQGQGHTEAFF. The CDR3 bases are TGTGCCAGCAGCCAACAGGGACAGGGACACACTGAAGCTTTCTTT.

V usage is TRBV6-6 and J usage is TRBJ1-1; 7 positions agree with TRBD1. The CDR3 sequence is 15 residues long. The junction had 5 bases not matched to a gene; V was cut back by 0 bases and J by 4 bases. CDR1 and CDR2 from the germline V gene are MNHNY and SVGAGI (reference sequence). In nucleotides, the CDR3 is TGTGCCAGCAGTTACTCGACAGGGACGATCACTGAAGCTTTCTTT. Protein sequence: CASSYSTGTITEAFF.

The chain has TRBV29-1 and TRBJ1-2; D unresolved. This CDR3 region has 12 residues. Trimming removed 4 bases at V and 4 bases at J, with 10 bases between. CDR1 SQVTM and CDR2 ANQGSEA come from the germline V gene. CDR3 coding DNA: TGCAGCGTTGGTCAACAGCCCTATGGCTACACCTTC. This codes for CSVGQQPYGYTF. The whole variable domain, remainder taken from reference TRBV29-1 and TRBJ1-2, is SAVISQKPSRDICQRGTSLTIQCQVDSQVTMMFWYRQQPGQSLTLIATANQGSEATYESGFVIDKFPISRPNLTFSTLTVSNMSPEDSSIYLCSVGQQPYGYTFGSGTRLTVV.

This chain joins TRBV6-5 and TRBJ1-3; the match to TRBD1 covers 7 bases. This CDR3 has 15 amino acids. Per the germline V gene, CDR1 is MNHEY and CDR2 is SVGAGI. V trimming: 2 bases; J trimming: 0 bases; junction bases outside the gene matches: 1. Here the CDR3 reads CASSYEGASGNTIYF. Here the CDR3 DNA reads TGTGCCAGCAGTTACGAGGGGGCCTCTGGAAACACCATATATTTT.

The rearrangement links TRBV19 to TRBJ1-6; D remains ambiguous. This CDR3 is built from 14 residues. The ends were cut back, 1 base at V and 6 bases at J, with 7 bases in the middle. The germline V gene has CDR1 LNHDA and CDR2 SQIVND (reference sequence). The CDR3 DNA is TGTGCCAGTAGTATAGTTGCAGTTAATTCACCCCTCCACTTT. It codes for CASSIVAVNSPLHF.

This clone was observed a handful of times. This chain joins TRBV30 and TRBJ2-7, with TRBD2 as a possible D gene (5 bases). V lost 3 bases to trimming and J lost 6 bases, with 18 bases between them. Germline values: CDR1 GTSNPN, CDR2 SVGIG (reference sequence). The CDR3 contains 14 residues. CDR3 bases: TGTGCCTGGAGCCGGATGGCGGTACGGGGCGAGCAGTACTTC. It translates to CAWSRMAVRGEQYF.

This chain links TRBV5-8 with TRBJ1-4; D is undetermined. Germline V CDR1 and CDR2: SGHTS, YDEGEE. The CDR3 runs to 14 residues. V lost 4 bases and J 5 bases, leaving 12 bases between the germline ends. CDR3 loop: CASSLLVRNEKLFF. CDR3 coding DNA: TGTGCCAGCAGCCTTCTCGTCAGAAATGAAAAACTGTTTTTT.

This clone was observed a handful of times. This chain joins TRBV10-3 and TRBJ2-5; 7 bases fit TRBD1. The CDR3 loop spans 12 amino acids. The V gene end was trimmed by 6 bases and the J gene end by 12 bases; junction bases not matched to a gene: 10. Germline V gene sequence: CDR1 ENHRY, CDR2 SYGVKD. CDR3 loop: CAIRTADREKYF. The CDR3 bases are TGTGCCATCAGAACCGCCGACAGGGAAAAGTACTTC.

This clone was observed a handful of times. The CDR3 loop reads CASSLDTNTEAFF. The CDR3 DNA reads TGTGCCAGCAGCTTGGACACGAACACTGAAGCTTTCTTT. This chain connects TRBV5-5 to TRBJ1-1; D gene unclear. CDR1 and CDR2 (germline): SGHKS, YYEKEE (reference sequence). V was cut by 0 bases and J by 1 base, with 4 bases left in between. The CDR3 contains 13 residues.

The J gene is TRBJ1-1, the V gene TRBV12-1; whether TRBD1, the table's D call, matches the DNA was not checked. TRBV12-1 is designated a pseudogene. The CDR3 has 13 residues. The chain's CDR3 is CASSFGLNTEAFF. The CDR3 region has the DNA TGTGCCAGCAGCTTTGGGCTGAACACTGAAGCTTTCTTT.

This clone was observed a single time. The genes are TRBV20-1 and TRBJ1-2; D is ambiguous. Germline V CDR1 and CDR2: DFQATT, SNEGSKA (reference sequence). The CDR3 totals 11 residues. Trimming pared 5 bases from V and 2 bases from J, leaving 6 bases between. This chain's CDR3 is CSALQNYGYTF. CDR3 DNA sequence: TGCAGTGCTCTTCAGAACTATGGCTACACCTTC.

This chain connects TRBV13 to TRBJ1-2; weak D call: TRBD1 (6 bases). CDR1 is PRHDT, CDR2 FYEKMQ, per germline (reference sequence). V was trimmed by 2 bases and J by 3 bases, leaving 13 bases between them. There are 15 residues in the CDR3. CDR3 sequence: CASSLRGGAYYGYTF. Here the CDR3 DNA reads TGTGCCAGCAGCTTACGTGGGGGCGCTTACTATGGCTACACCTTC.

This chain connects TRBV5-1 to TRBJ2-3; TRBD1 matches 10 bases. CDR1 is SGHRS, CDR2 YFSETQ, per germline. J lost 5 bases, V lost 2 bases, and 2 bases had no gene match. The CDR3 is 14 residues long. The CDR3 spells CASSLGQGEDTQYF. CDR3 nucleotides: TGCGCCAGCAGCTTAGGACAGGGGGAAGATACGCAGTATTTT.

This chain uses TRBV30 with TRBJ1-2; tentatively, D is TRBD1 (5 bases). Germline V CDR1 and CDR2: GTSNPN, SVGIG (reference sequence). Trimming pared 1 base from V and 3 bases from J, leaving 9 bases between. CDR3 length equals 13 residues. The CDR3 bases are TGTGCCTGGAGTGCGGGGCTGGACTATGGCTACACCTTC. Protein product: CAWSAGLDYGYTF.

V is TRBV19 and J is TRBJ1-5; 9 bases line up with TRBD1. The J segment lost 6 bases and the V segment lost 8 bases, leaving 14 bases of the junction unmatched. The germline CDR1 and CDR2 sequences are LNHDA and SQIVND (reference sequence). CDR3 length: 16 residues. The CDR3 bases are TGTGCCAGTCAATTTTCGGGACAGGGTGAAACTCAGCCCCAGCATTTT. This gives the protein CASQFSGQGETQPQHF.